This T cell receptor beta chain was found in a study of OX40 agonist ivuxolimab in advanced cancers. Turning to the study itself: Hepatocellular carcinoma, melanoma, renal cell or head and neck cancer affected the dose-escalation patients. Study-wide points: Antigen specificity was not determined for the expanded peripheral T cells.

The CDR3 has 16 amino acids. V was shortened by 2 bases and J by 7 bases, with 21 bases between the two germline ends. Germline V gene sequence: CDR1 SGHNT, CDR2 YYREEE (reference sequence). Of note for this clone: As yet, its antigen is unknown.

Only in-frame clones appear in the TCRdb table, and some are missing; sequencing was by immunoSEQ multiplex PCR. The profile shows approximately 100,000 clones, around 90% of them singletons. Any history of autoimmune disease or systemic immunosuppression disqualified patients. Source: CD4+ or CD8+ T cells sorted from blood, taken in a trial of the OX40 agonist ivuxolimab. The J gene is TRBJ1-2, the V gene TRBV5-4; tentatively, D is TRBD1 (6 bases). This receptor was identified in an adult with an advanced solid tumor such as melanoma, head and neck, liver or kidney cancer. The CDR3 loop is CASSFTGTRGSGGYTF. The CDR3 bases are TGTGCCAGCAGCTTTACCGGGACAAGGGGTTCTGGTGGCTACACCTTC.